Detailed here is one T cell receptor (beta chain). The antigen is unknown. Clones were sequenced by immunoSEQ multiplex PCR, and TCRdb holds only the in-frame ones, with some missing. This table has about 73,000 clones, around 96% appearing once. This CDR3 comprises 14 residues. The germline V gene encodes CDR1 GTSNPN and CDR2 SVGIG (reference sequence). V gave up 5 bases and J gave up 2 bases; unmatched junction bases: 5. The data stem from a study of cytomegalovirus exposure and HLA in healthy donors. Study observations and caveats: High sensitivity and specificity were reportedly achieved when the classifier diagnosed cytomegalovirus status.

The sequencing input was PBMCs. The clonotype was recovered from a man aged 18 to 30 in good health and CMV-seronegative. The rearrangement uses TRBV30 and TRBJ1-5, with TRBD1 matching over 8 bases. CDR3 nucleotide sequence: TGTGCCTGGGATCGGACAGGGCGCAATCAGCCCCAGCATTTT. Translation gives CAWDRTGRNQPQHF.